The 29 T cell receptor beta chains below all came from one sample that was sequenced in a study of response to subunit inactivated influenza vaccine. TCRdb processed the RT-PCR reads anew with MiXCR; each CDR3 protein has one entry. Of 450,000 to 600,000 distinct CDR3 sequences listed, approximately 15% were seen once; the top ten hold less than 4%. Sequencing used CD4+ T cells sorted from PBMCs, obtained less than 30 months after vaccination. The receptors come from a man between 50 and 70 years old who received an inactivated influenza vaccine.

The chain is built from TRBV7-2 and TRBJ2-3; 14 bases line up with TRBD2. This CDR3 has 16 residues. Germline V lookup: CDR1 SGHTA, CDR2 FQGNSA. V dropped 5 bases and J dropped 4; count of bases not matched to a gene: 5. The CDR3 loop reads CASSRLAGGESDTQYF. In DNA form, the CDR3 reads TGTGCCAGCAGCAGACTAGCGGGAGGGGAATCAGATACGCAGTATTTT.

The rearrangement uses TRBV20-1 and TRBJ1-1, with D unresolved. This CDR3 has 15 residues. The V gene lost 4 bases and the J gene lost 0 bases, with 15 bases spanning the gap. Germline loops: CDR1 DFQATT, CDR2 SNEGSKA (reference sequence). The CDR3 DNA is TGCAGTGCTAAATCCAGGAATAACATGAACACTGAAGCTTTCTTT. It codes for CSAKSRNNMNTEAFF.

As for this clonotype: Sequence at one end of the junction differs from germline and may be a read error. The rearrangement uses TRBV11-2 and TRBJ2-7, with D perhaps matching TRBD2 (5 bases). Per the germline V gene, CDR1 is SGHAT and CDR2 is FQNNGV. CDR3 length: 12 amino acids. The CDR3: CASSLEGASLNF. The CDR3 DNA follows: TGTGCCAGCAGCTTAGAGGGCGCTAGCTTGAACTTC.

The chain recombines TRBV7-8 with TRBJ2-2; no definite D call. The CDR3 covers 12 residues. V was trimmed by 5 bases and J by 7 bases, leaving 8 bases between them. Germline V gives CDR1 SGHVS, CDR2 FQNEAQ. As DNA, the CDR3 is TGTGCCAGCAGCCAACTATACGGGGAGCTGTTTTTT. Its translation is CASSQLYGELFF.

This chain uses TRBV7-2 with TRBJ2-7; 10 bases agree with TRBD1. V lost 5 bases and J lost 4; bases outside the gene matches: 11. Germline V gives CDR1 SGHTA, CDR2 FQGNSA. The CDR3 runs 16 residues. CDR3 residues: CASSLGPTGGAYEQYF. The CDR3 DNA follows: TGTGCCAGCAGCCTAGGCCCGACAGGGGGCGCGTACGAGCAGTACTTC.

CDR3 amino acids: CASSPLGQRGGNQPQHF. CDR3 DNA: TGTGCCAGCAGTCCATTAGGGCAGAGAGGGGGCAATCAGCCCCAGCATTTT. The J gene is TRBJ1-5, the V gene TRBV12-3 or TRBV12-4, with TRBD1 as a possible D gene (5 bases). Between the trimmed V and J ends, which lost 5 bases and 2 bases, there was a span of 19 bases. The CDR3 is 17 residues long.

The table lists this clonotype with a few counts. V and J are TRBV5-6 and TRBJ1-3; D remains ambiguous. The CDR3 runs to 14 residues. CDR1 and CDR2 (germline): SGHDT, YYEEEE. V lost 1 base and J lost 0, with 5 bases in between. As DNA, the CDR3 is TGTGCCAGCAGCTTGCCGGTCTCTGGAAACACCATATATTTT. Translated: CASSLPVSGNTIYF.

There are a few counts of this clonotype. The V gene is TRBV15, the J gene TRBJ2-7; D is ambiguous. The CDR3 length is 13 residues. V gave up 0 bases and J gave up 3 bases, with 6 bases separating them. Germline V gene sequence: CDR1 LNHNV, CDR2 YYDKDF (reference sequence). The CDR3 nucleotides are TGTGCCACCAGCAGAGAGCCCATCTACGAGCAGTACTTC. It codes for CATSREPIYEQYF. Filled out from reference TRBV15 and TRBJ2-7, the complete variable domain reads DAMVIQNPRYQVTQFGKPVTLSCSQTLNHNVMYWYQQKSSQAPKLLFHYYDKDFNNEADTPDNFQSRRPNTSFCFLDIRSPGLGDTAMYLCATSREPIYEQYFGPGTRLTVT.

The V gene is TRBV20-1, the J gene TRBJ2-2, with TRBD2 identical over 9 bases. Germline V gene lookup returns CDR1 DFQATT and CDR2 SNEGSKA (reference sequence). The CDR3 totals 14 residues. Trimming removed 3 bases from V and 6 bases from J; junction bases left unmatched: 5. The DNA of the CDR3 is TGCAGTGCTAGGGGGACTAGCCGGTCCGGGGAGCTGTTTTTT. Translation: CSARGTSRSGELFF.

This clonotype was seen a few times. The rearrangement joins TRBV29-1 to TRBJ2-3, with TRBD2 matching 7 bases. Germline CDR1 and CDR2: SQVTM and ANQGSEA. Trimming cost V 1 base and J 1 base; bases outside gene matches: 5. The length of the CDR3 is 15 residues. The CDR3 coding sequence is TGCAGCGTTGAAGTGTTGCTAGCGGGCACAGATACGCAGTATTTT. This translates into CSVEVLLAGTDTQYF.

CDR3 region: CASSQEVDWRGRSYEQYF. In nucleotides, the CDR3 is TGTGCCAGCAGCCAAGAAGTTGATTGGCGGGGACGCTCCTACGAGCAGTACTTC. The V and J genes are TRBV4-2 and TRBJ2-7, with a tentative D call TRBD2 (6 bases). The V end lost 0 bases, the J end lost 0 bases, and 18 bases lay between the germline ends. The CDR3 length is 18 residues. Per the germline V gene, CDR1 is LGHNA and CDR2 is YNFKEQ.

CDR3 sequence: CASPGPDAKNIQYF. CDR3 DNA: TGTGCCAGCCCAGGCCCAGACGCCAAAAACATTCAGTACTTC. The rearrangement joins TRBV7-2 to TRBJ2-4, with unresolved D. CDR1 and CDR2 from the germline V gene are SGHTA and FQGNSA. Trimming pared 8 bases from V and 1 base from J, leaving 12 bases between. The CDR3 length is 14 residues. The variable domain in full, completed from reference TRBV7-2 and TRBJ2-4, reads GAGVSQSPSNKVTEKGKDVELRCDPISGHTALYWYRQSLGQGLEFLIYFQGNSAPDKSGLPSDRFSAERTGGSVSTLTIQRTQQEDSAVYLCASPGPDAKNIQYFGAGTRLSVL.

V is TRBV3-1 and J is TRBJ1-5, with D unresolved. V shed 1 base and J shed 7 bases, with 14 bases lying between them. Germline CDR1 is LGHDT and CDR2 is YNNKEL (reference sequence). The CDR3 length is 15 residues. The DNA of the CDR3 is TGTGCCAGCAGCCAAGCCCTCGCAGGAAGCCAGCCCCAGCATTTT. Translated, it gives CASSQALAGSQPQHF.

The CDR3 DNA follows: TGTGCCAGCGGCGACAGCTTCTCTGGAAACACCATATATTTT. This gives the protein CASGDSFSGNTIYF. The chain is built from TRBV12-3 or TRBV12-4 and TRBJ1-3, with TRBD1 as a possible D gene (5 bases). Trimming left V 8 bases short and J 0 bases short, with 11 bases between. The CDR3 is made up of 14 amino acids.

This clonotype was recorded a few times. The chain carries TRBV7-2 and TRBJ1-2; 8 nucleotides align to TRBD1. Germline CDR1 and CDR2: SGHTA and FQGNSA. This CDR3 region has 14 residues. The J segment lost 4 bases and the V segment lost 4 bases, leaving 5 bases of the junction unmatched. The CDR3: CASSSDRGSYGYTF. The CDR3 region has the DNA TGTGCCAGCAGCTCAGACAGGGGTTCCTATGGCTACACCTTC.

This clonotype has a handful of counts. The rearrangement joins TRBV9 to TRBJ1-2; D is unclear. This CDR3 spans 12 amino acids. Germline CDR1 reads SGDLS; CDR2 reads YYNGEE. The V end lost 0 bases, the J end lost 5 bases, and 5 bases lay between the germline ends. As DNA, the CDR3 is TGTGCCAGCAGCGTAGGTCATTATGGCTACACCTTC. Translated, it gives CASSVGHYGYTF.

The chain recombines TRBV7-2 with TRBJ2-7, with D possibly being TRBD2 (5 bases). The V gene lost 2 bases and the J gene lost 5 bases, with 10 bases spanning the gap. The CDR3 has 13 amino acids. Germline V gives CDR1 SGHTA, CDR2 FQGNSA. CDR3 sequence reads: CASSLLARHEQYF. CDR3 bases: TGTGCCAGCAGCTTACTAGCCCGGCACGAGCAGTACTTC. The full variable domain, completed using reference TRBV7-2 and TRBJ2-7, is GAGVSQSPSNKVTEKGKDVELRCDPISGHTALYWYRQSLGQGLEFLIYFQGNSAPDKSGLPSDRFSAERTGGSVSTLTIQRTQQEDSAVYLCASSLLARHEQYFGPGTRLTVT.

This clonotype was picked up a small number of times. The rearrangement links TRBV3-1 to TRBJ2-7; 8 nucleotides line up with TRBD1. The ends lost 3 bases at V and 6 bases at J; junction bases unmatched: 7. The CDR3 is made up of 14 amino acids. The germline V gene has CDR1 LGHDT and CDR2 YNNKEL (reference sequence). CDR3 sequence (DNA): TGTGCCAGCAGCCAGGGTCAGGGGGCGATCGAGCAGTACTTC. It yields the protein CASSQGQGAIEQYF.

This clonotype was detected a few times. The chain is built from TRBV28 and TRBJ2-5, with TRBD2 identical over 10 bases. Looked up from germline, CDR1 is MDHEN and CDR2 is SYDVKM. J was trimmed by 5 bases and V by 3 bases; bases with no gene match: 3. The CDR3 has 14 residues. The CDR3: CASSLPSGGETQYF. The CDR3 coding sequence is TGTGCCAGCAGTTTGCCTAGCGGGGGTGAGACCCAGTACTTC.

The rearrangement uses TRBV5-1 and TRBJ2-3; D gene ambiguous. Germline loops: CDR1 SGHRS, CDR2 YFSETQ. This CDR3 is built from 14 residues. Between the trimmed V and J ends, which lost 6 bases and 4 bases, there was a span of 15 bases. This CDR3 is CASTYAVNADTQYF. The DNA for the CDR3 is TGCGCCAGCACCTACGCGGTAAACGCAGATACGCAGTATTTT. The full variable domain, rest sourced from reference TRBV5-1 and TRBJ2-3, is KAGVTQTPRYLIKTRGQQVTLSCSPISGHRSVSWYQQTPGQGLQFLFEYFSETQRNKGNFPGRFSGRQFSNSRSEMNVSTLELGDSALYLCASTYAVNADTQYFGPGTRLTVL.

This clonotype has more than one count but fewer than ten. The chain links TRBV3-1 to TRBJ2-7, with 8 bases matching TRBD2. The CDR3 is 13 residues long. Trimming cost V 3 bases and J 4 bases; bases outside gene matches: 2. Germline V lookup: CDR1 LGHDT, CDR2 YNNKEL (reference sequence). The CDR3 nucleotides read TGTGCCAGCAGCCACACTAGCGGTTACGAGCAGTACTTC. Protein sequence: CASSHTSGYEQYF.

Many counts were recorded for this clonotype. V gene TRBV12-3 or TRBV12-4 combines with J gene TRBJ1-4, with D possibly TRBD1 on 5 matching bases. V lost 4 bases and J 8 bases, leaving 14 bases between the germline ends. This CDR3 contains 14 residues. CDR3: CASSSWGREEKLFF. CDR3 nucleotides: TGTGCCAGCAGTTCGTGGGGGAGGGAAGAAAAACTGTTTTTT.

The chain combines TRBV5-1 with TRBJ2-3; D tentatively reads TRBD1 or TRBD2 (5 bases each). The CDR3 covers 17 residues. CDR1 and CDR2 from the germline V gene are SGHRS and YFSETQ. V gave up 5 bases and J gave up 2 bases, with 21 bases separating them. The CDR3 nucleotides are TGCGCCAGCAGACGGCCGACCGGGACCGCCGTCACAGATACGCAGTATTTT. Protein sequence: CASRRPTGTAVTDTQYF.

The chain combines TRBV4-1 with TRBJ2-3, with D possibly being TRBD1 (5 bases). V lost 4 bases and J 6 bases, leaving 11 bases between the germline ends. CDR3 size: 13 residues. Looked up from germline, CDR1 is MGHRA and CDR2 is YSYEKL. CDR3 sequence: CASSRGHGDTQYF. Written as DNA, the CDR3 is TGCGCCAGCAGCCGAGGACATGGGGATACGCAGTATTTT.

This clonotype has more than one count but fewer than ten. A much larger clonotype is one base distant, so this may be a read error. The V call is TRBV2, the J call TRBJ2-7, with D perhaps matching TRBD2 (5 bases). Germline V lookup: CDR1 SNHLY, CDR2 FYNNEI. The CDR3 contains 12 residues. The V end lost 7 bases, the J end lost 1 base, and 8 bases lay between the germline ends. For the CDR3, the DNA is TGTGCCAGCAAAGCGGAATCCTACGAGCAGTACTTC. Its translation: CASKAESYEQYF. The full variable domain, rest sourced from reference TRBV2 and TRBJ2-7, is EPEVTQTPSHQVTQMGQEVILRCVPISNHLYFYWYRQILGQKVEFLVSFYNNEISEKSEIFDDQFSVERPDGSNFTLKIRSTKLEDSAMYFCASKAESYEQYFGPGTRLTVT.

The chain recombines TRBV10-1 with TRBJ2-2, with TRBD1 matching over 7 bases. Unmatched junction bases numbered 6, after V lost 10 bases and J lost 4 bases. Germline CDR1 and CDR2: WNHNN and SYGVQD (reference sequence). This CDR3 has 13 residues. CDR3 nucleotide sequence: TGCGCCACCCAACAGGGGAGCACCGGGGAGCTGTTTTTT. Translating it yields CATQQGSTGELFF.

This clonotype occurred a few times. The chain employs TRBV20-1 and TRBJ2-1; perhaps TRBD2 as D (5 bases). Germline-derived CDR1 and CDR2 are DFQATT and SNEGSKA (reference sequence). V was clipped by 0 bases and J by 9 bases, with 9 bases between them. CDR3 length: 12 amino acids. The DNA for the CDR3 is TGCAGTGCTAGAGATGAGGGATTTGAGCAGTTCTTC. Translating gives CSARDEGFEQFF.

The CDR3 region has the DNA TGTGCCAGCAGCCTGGGACACCTCTACGAGCAGTACTTC. This encodes CASSLGHLYEQYF. This chain connects TRBV11-1 to TRBJ2-7; TRBD1 might be the D (6 bases). The CDR3 spans 13 residues. V lost 5 bases and J 3 bases, leaving 11 bases between the germline ends. Germline V gene data show CDR1 as SGHAT and CDR2 as FQDESV (reference sequence).

This clonotype was counted a few times. V usage is TRBV20-1 and J usage is TRBJ2-7; 9 nucleotides align to TRBD1. Germline values: CDR1 DFQATT, CDR2 SNEGSKA (reference sequence). The CDR3 sequence is 14 residues long. V was clipped by 4 bases and J by 0 bases; unmatched bases: 4. The CDR3 spells CSANIQGASYEQYF. CDR3 coding DNA: TGCAGTGCTAACATACAGGGGGCCTCCTACGAGCAGTACTTC.